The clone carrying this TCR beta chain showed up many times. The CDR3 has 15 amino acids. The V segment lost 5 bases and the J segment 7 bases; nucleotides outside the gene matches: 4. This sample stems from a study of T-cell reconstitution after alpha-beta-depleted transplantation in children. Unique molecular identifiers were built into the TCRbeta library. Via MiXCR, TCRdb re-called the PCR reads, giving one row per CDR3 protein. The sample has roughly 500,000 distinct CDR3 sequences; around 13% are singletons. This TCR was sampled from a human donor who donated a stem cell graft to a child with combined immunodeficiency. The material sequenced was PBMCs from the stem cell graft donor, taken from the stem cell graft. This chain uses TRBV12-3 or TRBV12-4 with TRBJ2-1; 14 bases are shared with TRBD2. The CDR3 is CASSQGLAGVNEQFF. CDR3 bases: TGTGCCAGCAGTCAGGGACTAGCGGGAGTAAATGAGCAGTTCTTC.